The 6 T cell receptor beta chains presented below share a single source sample, sequenced in a study of T cells in women clearing cervical HPV infection (dated by TCRdb to 2017 to 2018). Library prep was done by the immunoSEQ multiplex PCR assay. The immuneACCESS repertoire file appears here via TCRdb, limited to in-frame rearrangements. These files lack a portion of the clones; in checked studies, under half of the deficit traces to unresolved V genes, and the cause of the others is not known. This sample's table has entries for approximately 37,000 clones. The ten largest clones take up about 5.8% of the sample. Sequenced: blood buffy coat. The origin of the receptors is a woman between 18 and 70 years old with a cervical HPV16 infection that either progressed to CIN3+ or cleared (not recorded which).

A word on this clone: The read ends 3 residues before the CDR3 terminus; that terminus is restored from the germline J gene. V and J are TRBV5-1 and TRBJ2-1, with 7 bases that match TRBD2. This CDR3 comprises 15 residues. Germline V gives CDR1 SGHRS, CDR2 YFSETQ. J lost 2 bases, V lost 4 bases, and 6 bases had no gene match. The CDR3 reads CASSPDGTTYNEQFF. CDR3 DNA (partial): TGCGCCAGCAGCCCTGACGGGACTACCTACAATGAG. Complete variable domain (other parts from reference TRBV5-1 and TRBJ2-1): KAGVTQTPRYLIKTRGQQVTLSCSPISGHRSVSWYQQTPGQGLQFLFEYFSETQRNKGNFPGRFSGRQFSNSRSEMNVSTLELGDSALYLCASSPDGTTYNEQFFGPGTRLTVL.

This chain's CDR3 is CAWRIVPGQGTKGYGQYF. CDR3 bases read: TGTGCCTGGAGAATCGTCCCCGGACAGGGAACTAAGGGGTATGGT. The genes are TRBV30 and TRBJ2-4; 8 positions match TRBD1. With the read ending 3 residues before the CDR3 end, the germline J gene is used to fill in that end. Germline assignment: CDR1 GTSNPN and CDR2 SVGIG (reference sequence). The CDR3 contains 18 residues.

As to this clone: The read comes to an end 3 residues before the CDR3 does, leaving the germline J gene to fill in the end. The J gene is TRBJ2-1, the V gene TRBV20-1; D is ambiguous. Trimming removed 0 bases from V and 6 bases from J, with 9 bases in between. CDR3 length equals 13 residues. Germline V gene lookup returns CDR1 DFQATT and CDR2 SNEGSKA (reference sequence). The sequenced part of the CDR3 DNA is TGCAGTGCTAGAGAGCCCCTTAGCAATGAG. Translated: CSAREPLSNE. The complete CDR3 reads CSAREPLSNEQFF.

A remark on this clone: Read data end 3 residues before the CDR3 end; the end is taken from the germline J gene. The chain carries TRBV19 and TRBJ1-2, with a tentative D call TRBD1 (5 bases). The CDR3 covers 15 residues. Trimming cost V 3 bases and J 5 bases, with 16 bases left between them. Per the germline V gene, CDR1 is LNHDA and CDR2 is SQIVND (reference sequence). The CDR3 spells CASSIGRGVLYGYTF. CDR3 DNA (partial): TGTGCCAGTAGTATTGGAAGGGGAGTTCTGTATGGC.

Details on this clone: Coverage ceases 3 residues before the CDR3 finishes, and the germline J gene fills in the end. V usage is TRBV19 and J usage is TRBJ2-3, with 14 positions matching TRBD2. CDR1 LNHDA and CDR2 SQIVND come from the germline V gene (reference sequence). V dropped 4 bases and J dropped 3; count of bases not matched to a gene: 9. The CDR3 sequence is 18 residues long. CDR3: CASSNGLAGGRKTDTQYF. The sequenced part of the CDR3 DNA is TGTGCCAGTAGTAACGGACTAGCGGGAGGTCGGAAAACAGATACG. Filled out from reference TRBV19 and TRBJ2-3, the complete variable domain reads DGGITQSPKYLFRKEGQNVTLSCEQNLNHDAMYWYRQDPGQGLRLIYYSQIVNDFQKGDIAEGYSVSREKKESFPLTVTSAQKNPTAFYLCASSNGLAGGRKTDTQYFGPGTRLTVL.

Regarding this clone: The sequence runs out 3 residues before the end of the CDR3; the remainder is reconstructed from the germline J gene. This chain links TRBV2 with TRBJ2-7, with 7 bases lining up with TRBD2. The V gene's germline CDR1 is SNHLY and CDR2 FYNNEI. V was pared by 7 bases and J by 3 bases, with 6 bases of the junction left unmatched. This CDR3 region has 13 residues. The CDR3 sequence: CASMGLADYEQYF. CDR3 DNA (partial): TGTGCCAGCATGGGGCTAGCGGACTACGAG.